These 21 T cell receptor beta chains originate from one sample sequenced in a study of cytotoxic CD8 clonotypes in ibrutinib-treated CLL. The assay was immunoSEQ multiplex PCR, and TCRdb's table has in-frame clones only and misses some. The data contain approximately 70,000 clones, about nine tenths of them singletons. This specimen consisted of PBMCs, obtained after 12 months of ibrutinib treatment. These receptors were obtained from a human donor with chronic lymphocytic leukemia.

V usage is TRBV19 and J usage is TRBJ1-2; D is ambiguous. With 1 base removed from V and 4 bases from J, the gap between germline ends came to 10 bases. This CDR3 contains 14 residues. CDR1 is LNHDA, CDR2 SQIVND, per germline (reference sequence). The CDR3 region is CASSIVAATYGYTF. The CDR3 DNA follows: TGTGCCAGTAGTATAGTGGCAGCGACCTATGGCTACACCTTC.

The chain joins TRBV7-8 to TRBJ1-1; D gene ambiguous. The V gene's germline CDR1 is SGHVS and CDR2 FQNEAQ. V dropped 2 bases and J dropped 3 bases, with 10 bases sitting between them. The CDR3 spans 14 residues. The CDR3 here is CASSLSQTHTEAFF. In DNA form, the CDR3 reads TGTGCCAGCAGCTTATCACAGACTCACACTGAAGCTTTCTTT.

CDR3 amino acids: CASSGVGNTIYF. CDR3 nucleotides: TGTGCCAGCAGTGGAGTCGGAAACACCATATATTTT. V and J are TRBV6-5 and TRBJ1-3, with D unclear. Trimming left V 5 bases short and J 4 bases short, with 6 bases between. The CDR3 extends over 12 amino acids. Germline V gene data show CDR1 as MNHEY and CDR2 as SVGAGI.

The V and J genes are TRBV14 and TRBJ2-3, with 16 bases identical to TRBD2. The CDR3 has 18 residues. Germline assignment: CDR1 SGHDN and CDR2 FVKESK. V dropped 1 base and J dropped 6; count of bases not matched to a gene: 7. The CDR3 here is CASSQGRGLAGGMDTQYF. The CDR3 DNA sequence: TGTGCCAGCAGCCAAGGAAGGGGACTAGCGGGAGGGATGGATACGCAGTATTTT.

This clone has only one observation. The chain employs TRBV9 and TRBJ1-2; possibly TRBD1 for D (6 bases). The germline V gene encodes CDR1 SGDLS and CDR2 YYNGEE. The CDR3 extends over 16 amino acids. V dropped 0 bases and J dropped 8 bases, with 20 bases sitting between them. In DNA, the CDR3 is TGTGCCAGCAGCGTAGACGCTCGGGACACCGCTAGAGGCTACACCTTC. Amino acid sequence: CASSVDARDTARGYTF.

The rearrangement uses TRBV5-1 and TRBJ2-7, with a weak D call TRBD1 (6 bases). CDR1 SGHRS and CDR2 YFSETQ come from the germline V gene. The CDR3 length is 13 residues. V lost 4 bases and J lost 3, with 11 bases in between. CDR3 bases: TGCGCCAGCAGCCCGAGACAGGACTACGAGCAGTACTTC. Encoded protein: CASSPRQDYEQYF.

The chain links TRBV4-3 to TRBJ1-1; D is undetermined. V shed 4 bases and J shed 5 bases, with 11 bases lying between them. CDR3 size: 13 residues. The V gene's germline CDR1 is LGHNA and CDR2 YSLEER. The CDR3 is CASSPYPGTEAFF. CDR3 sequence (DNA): TGCGCCAGCAGCCCTTACCCGGGAACTGAAGCTTTCTTT.

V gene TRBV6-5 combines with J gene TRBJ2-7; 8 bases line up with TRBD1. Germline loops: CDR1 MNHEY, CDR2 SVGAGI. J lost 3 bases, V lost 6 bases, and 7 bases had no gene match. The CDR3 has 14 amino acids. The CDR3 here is CASRPGGENYEQYF. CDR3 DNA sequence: TGTGCCAGCAGACCAGGGGGCGAGAACTACGAGCAGTACTTC.

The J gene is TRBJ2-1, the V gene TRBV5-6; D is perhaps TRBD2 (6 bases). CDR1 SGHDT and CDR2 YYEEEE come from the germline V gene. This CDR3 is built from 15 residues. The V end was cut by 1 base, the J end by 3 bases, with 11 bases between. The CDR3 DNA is TGTGCCAGCAGCTTGAGCCGGGGGTTCTACAATGAGCAGTTCTTC. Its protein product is CASSLSRGFYNEQFF.

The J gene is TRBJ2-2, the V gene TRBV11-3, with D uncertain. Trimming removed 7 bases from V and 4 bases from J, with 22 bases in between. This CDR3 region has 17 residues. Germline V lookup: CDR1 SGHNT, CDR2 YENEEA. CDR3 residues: CASKGRVGVSGTGELFF. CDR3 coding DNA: TGTGCCAGCAAGGGTCGGGTCGGTGTGTCGGGCACCGGGGAGCTGTTTTTT.

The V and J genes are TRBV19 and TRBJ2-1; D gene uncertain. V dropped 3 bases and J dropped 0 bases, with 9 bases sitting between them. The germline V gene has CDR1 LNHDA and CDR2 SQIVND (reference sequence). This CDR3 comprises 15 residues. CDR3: CASSISLISYNEQFF. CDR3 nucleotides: TGTGCCAGTAGTATCAGTCTGATCTCCTACAATGAGCAGTTCTTC.

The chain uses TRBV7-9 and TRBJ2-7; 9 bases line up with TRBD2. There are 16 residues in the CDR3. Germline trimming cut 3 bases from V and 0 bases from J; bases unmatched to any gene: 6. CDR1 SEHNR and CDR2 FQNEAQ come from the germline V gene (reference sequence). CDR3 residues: CASSFTSGHDSYEQYF. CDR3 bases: TGTGCCAGCAGCTTTACTAGCGGGCATGACTCCTACGAGCAGTACTTC.

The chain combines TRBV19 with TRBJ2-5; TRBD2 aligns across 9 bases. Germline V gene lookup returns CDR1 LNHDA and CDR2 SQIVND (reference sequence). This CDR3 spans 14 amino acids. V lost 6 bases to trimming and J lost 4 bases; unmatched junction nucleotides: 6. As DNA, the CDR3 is TGTGCCAGTAGGGCTGGGACTAGCCGAGAGACCCAGTACTTC. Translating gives CASRAGTSRETQYF.

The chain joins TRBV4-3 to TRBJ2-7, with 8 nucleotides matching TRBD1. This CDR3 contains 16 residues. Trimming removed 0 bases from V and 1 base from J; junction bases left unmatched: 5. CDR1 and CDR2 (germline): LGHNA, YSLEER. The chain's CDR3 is CASSQDLGTGSYEQYF. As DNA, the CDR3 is TGCGCCAGCAGCCAAGATCTCGGGACAGGATCCTACGAGCAGTACTTC.

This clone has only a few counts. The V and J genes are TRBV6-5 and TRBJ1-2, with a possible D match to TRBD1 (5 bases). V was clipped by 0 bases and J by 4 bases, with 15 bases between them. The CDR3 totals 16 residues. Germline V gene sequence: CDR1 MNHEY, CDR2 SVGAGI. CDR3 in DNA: TGTGCCAGCAGTTACTCGGGGCTCGGGGGTGGCTATGGCTACACCTTC. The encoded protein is CASSYSGLGGGYGYTF.

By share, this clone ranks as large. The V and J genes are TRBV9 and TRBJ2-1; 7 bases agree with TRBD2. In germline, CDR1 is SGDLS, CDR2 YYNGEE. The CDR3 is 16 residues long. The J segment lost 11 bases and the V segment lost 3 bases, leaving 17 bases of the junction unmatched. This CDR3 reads CASSALGRDYGRKQFF. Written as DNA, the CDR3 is TGTGCCAGCAGCGCTTTGGGTCGGGACTATGGGAGGAAGCAGTTCTTC.

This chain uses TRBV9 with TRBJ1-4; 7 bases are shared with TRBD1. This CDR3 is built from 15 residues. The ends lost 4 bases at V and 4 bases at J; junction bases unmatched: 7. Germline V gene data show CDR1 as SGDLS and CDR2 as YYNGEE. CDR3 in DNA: TGTGCCAGCAGCTTTGGACAGGAGGATAATGAAAAACTGTTTTTT. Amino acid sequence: CASSFGQEDNEKLFF.

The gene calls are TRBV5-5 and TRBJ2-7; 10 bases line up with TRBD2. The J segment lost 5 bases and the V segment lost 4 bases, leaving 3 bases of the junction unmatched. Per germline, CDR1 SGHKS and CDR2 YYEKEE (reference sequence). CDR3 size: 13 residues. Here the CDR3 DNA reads TGTGCCAGCAGCCCAGGGACTAGCGACGAGCAGTACTTC. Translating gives CASSPGTSDEQYF.

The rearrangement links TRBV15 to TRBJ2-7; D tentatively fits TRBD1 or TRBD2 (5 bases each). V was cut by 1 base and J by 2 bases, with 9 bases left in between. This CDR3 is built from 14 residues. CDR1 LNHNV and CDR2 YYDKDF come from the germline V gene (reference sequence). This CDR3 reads CATSRGGTTYEQYF. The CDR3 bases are TGTGCCACCAGCAGAGGAGGGACCACCTACGAGCAGTACTTC.

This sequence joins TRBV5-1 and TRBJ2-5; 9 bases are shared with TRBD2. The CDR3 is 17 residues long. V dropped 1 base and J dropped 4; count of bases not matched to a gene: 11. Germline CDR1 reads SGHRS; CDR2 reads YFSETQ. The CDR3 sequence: CASSLYVIGTSLETQYF. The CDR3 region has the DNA TGCGCCAGCAGCTTGTACGTAATTGGGACTAGCCTAGAGACCCAGTACTTC.

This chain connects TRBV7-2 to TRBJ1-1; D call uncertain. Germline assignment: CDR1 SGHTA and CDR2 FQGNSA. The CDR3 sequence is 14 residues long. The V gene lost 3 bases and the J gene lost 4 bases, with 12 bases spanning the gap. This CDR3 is CASSLGLGVTEAFF. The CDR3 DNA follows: TGTGCCAGCAGCTTGGGGTTGGGTGTCACTGAAGCTTTCTTT.